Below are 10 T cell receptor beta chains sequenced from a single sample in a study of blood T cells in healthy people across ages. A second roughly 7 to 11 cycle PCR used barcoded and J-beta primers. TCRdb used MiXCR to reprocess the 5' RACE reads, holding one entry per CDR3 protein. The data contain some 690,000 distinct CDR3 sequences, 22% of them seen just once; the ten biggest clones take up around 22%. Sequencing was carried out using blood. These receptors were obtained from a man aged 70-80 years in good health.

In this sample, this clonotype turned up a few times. The CDR3 is CASSRDGGSPLHF. CDR3 DNA sequence: TGTGCCAGCAGCCGGGACGGTGGCTCACCCCTCCACTTT. The chain employs TRBV12-3 or TRBV12-4 and TRBJ1-6; tentative D call: TRBD1 (5 bases). The CDR3 sequence is 13 residues long. The V end was cut by 6 bases, the J end by 10 bases, with 13 bases between.

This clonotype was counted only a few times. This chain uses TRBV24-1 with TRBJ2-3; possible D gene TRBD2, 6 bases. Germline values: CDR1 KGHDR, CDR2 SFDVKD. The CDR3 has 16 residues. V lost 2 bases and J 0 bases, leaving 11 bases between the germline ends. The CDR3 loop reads CATSDSLRGSTDTQYF. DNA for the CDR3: TGTGCCACCAGTGATTCCCTCCGGGGGAGCACAGATACGCAGTATTTT.

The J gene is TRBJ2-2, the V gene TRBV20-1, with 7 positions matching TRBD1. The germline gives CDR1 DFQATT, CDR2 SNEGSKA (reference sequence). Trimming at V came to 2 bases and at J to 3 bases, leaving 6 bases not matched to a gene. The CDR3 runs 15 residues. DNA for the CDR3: TGCAGTGCTAGACTTAACAGGGGACACACCGGGGAGCTGTTTTTT. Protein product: CSARLNRGHTGELFF.

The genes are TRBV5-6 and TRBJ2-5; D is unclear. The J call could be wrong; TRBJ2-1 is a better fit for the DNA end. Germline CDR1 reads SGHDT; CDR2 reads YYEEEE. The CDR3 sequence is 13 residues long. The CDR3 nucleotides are TGTGCCAGCAGCCGGCCTGAGGTCGGTGAGCAGTTCTTC. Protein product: CASSRPEVGEQFF.

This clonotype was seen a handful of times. The CDR3 spells CASSLRLGDTQYF. The CDR3 coding sequence is TGTGCCAGCAGCCTAAGACTGGGAGATACGCAGTATTTT. This sequence joins TRBV2 and TRBJ2-3; no definite D call. Germline lookup yields CDR1 SNHLY and CDR2 FYNNEI. V lost 6 bases, J lost 5 bases, and 12 bases lay in between. The CDR3 is made up of 13 amino acids. The full variable domain, in which reference TRBV2 and TRBJ2-3 provide the parts outside the CDR3, is EPEVTQTPSHQVTQMGQEVILRCVPISNHLYFYWYRQILGQKVEFLVSFYNNEISEKSEIFDDQFSVERPDGSNFTLKIRSTKLEDSAMYFCASSLRLGDTQYFGPGTRLTVL.

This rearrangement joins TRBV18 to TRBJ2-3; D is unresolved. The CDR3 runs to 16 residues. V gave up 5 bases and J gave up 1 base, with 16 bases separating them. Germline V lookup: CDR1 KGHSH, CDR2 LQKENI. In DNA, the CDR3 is TGTGCCAGCTCATATAGGCTTACAGAAGGCACAGATACGCAGTATTTT. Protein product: CASSYRLTEGTDTQYF.

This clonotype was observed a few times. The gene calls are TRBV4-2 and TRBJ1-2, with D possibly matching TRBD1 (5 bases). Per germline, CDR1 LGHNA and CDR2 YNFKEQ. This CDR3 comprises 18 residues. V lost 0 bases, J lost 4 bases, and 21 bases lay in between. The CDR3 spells CASSQDLAGQTHSYGYTF. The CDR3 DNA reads TGTGCCAGCAGCCAAGATCTGGCAGGGCAAACTCACAGCTATGGCTACACCTTC.

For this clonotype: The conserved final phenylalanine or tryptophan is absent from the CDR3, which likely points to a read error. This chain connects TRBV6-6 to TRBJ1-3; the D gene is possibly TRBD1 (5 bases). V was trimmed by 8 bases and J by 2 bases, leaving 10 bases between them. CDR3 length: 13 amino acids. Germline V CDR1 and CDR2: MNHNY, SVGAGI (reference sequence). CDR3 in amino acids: CASGAEAGNTIYL. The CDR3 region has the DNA TGTGCCAGCGGGGCGGAAGCTGGAAACACCATATATCTT.

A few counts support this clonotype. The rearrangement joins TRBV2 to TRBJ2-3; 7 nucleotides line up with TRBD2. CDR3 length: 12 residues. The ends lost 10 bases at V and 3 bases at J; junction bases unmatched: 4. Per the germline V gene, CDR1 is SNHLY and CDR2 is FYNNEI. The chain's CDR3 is CATAGLTDTQYF. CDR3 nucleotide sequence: TGTGCCACAGCGGGGCTAACAGATACGCAGTATTTT.

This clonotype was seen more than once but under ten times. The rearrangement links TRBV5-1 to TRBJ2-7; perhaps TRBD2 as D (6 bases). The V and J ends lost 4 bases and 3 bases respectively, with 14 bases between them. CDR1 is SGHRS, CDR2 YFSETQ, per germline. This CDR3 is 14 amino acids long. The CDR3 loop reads CASSPGTPNYEQYF. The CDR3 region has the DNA TGCGCCAGCAGCCCCGGGACTCCGAACTACGAGCAGTACTTC.